This T cell receptor beta chain comes out of a study of blood T cell repertoires in COVID-19. In the original workflow: Using reference gene primer amplification, nucleated cell counts were estimated. The table came from immunoSEQ multiplex PCR; TCRdb's copy has only in-frame clones and leaves some out. V, J and clone size reflect that table, while D and trimming were determined from the DNA. The sample yields about 290,000 clones, about 90% seen once. CDR1 and CDR2 (germline): SNHLY, FYNNEI. Unmatched junction bases numbered 3, after V lost 8 bases and J lost 5 bases. The CDR3 runs to 11 residues. V is TRBV2 and J is TRBJ2-7, with 7 bases that match TRBD1. Sample: peripheral blood. This clonotype originated in a woman aged 25 to 39 with COVID-19, enrolled during active disease. The CDR3 reads CASEGAHEQYF. For the CDR3, the DNA is TGTGCCAGCGAGGGGGCCCACGAGCAGTACTTC.